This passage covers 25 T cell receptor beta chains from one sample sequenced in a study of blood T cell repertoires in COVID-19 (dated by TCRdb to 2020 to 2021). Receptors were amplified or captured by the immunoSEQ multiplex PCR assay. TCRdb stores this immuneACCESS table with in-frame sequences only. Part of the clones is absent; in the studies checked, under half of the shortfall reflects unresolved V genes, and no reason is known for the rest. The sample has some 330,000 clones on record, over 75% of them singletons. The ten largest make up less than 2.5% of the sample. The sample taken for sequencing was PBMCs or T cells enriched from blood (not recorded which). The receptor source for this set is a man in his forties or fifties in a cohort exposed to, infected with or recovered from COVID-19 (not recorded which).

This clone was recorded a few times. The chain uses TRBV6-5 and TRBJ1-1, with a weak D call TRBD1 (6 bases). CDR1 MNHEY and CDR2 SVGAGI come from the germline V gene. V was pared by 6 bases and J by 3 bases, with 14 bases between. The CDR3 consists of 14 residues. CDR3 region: CASSSGHPDTEAFF. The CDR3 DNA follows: TGTGCCAGCAGCTCGGGACACCCAGACACTGAAGCTTTCTTT.

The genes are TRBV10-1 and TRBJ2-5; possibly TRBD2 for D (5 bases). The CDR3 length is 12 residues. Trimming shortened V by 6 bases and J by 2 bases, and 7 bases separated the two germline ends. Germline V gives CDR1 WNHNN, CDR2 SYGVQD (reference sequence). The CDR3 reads CASSGNQETQYF. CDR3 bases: TGCGCCAGCAGCGGGAATCAAGAGACCCAGTACTTC.

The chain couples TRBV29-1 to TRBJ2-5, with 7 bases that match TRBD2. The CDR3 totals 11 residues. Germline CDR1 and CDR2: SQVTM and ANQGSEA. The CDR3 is CSCGGGETQYF. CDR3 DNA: TGCAGTTGTGGGGGAGGGGAGACCCAGTACTTC.

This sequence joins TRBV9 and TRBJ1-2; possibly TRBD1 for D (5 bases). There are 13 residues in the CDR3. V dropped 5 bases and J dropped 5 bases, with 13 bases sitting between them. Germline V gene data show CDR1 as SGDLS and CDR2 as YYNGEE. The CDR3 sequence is CASRVQGSYGYTF. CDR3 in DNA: TGTGCCAGCAGGGTCCAGGGCTCGTATGGCTACACCTTC.

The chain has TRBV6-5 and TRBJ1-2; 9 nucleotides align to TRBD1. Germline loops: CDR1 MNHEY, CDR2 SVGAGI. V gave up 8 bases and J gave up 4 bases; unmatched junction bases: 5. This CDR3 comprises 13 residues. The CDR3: CASRGQGSYGYTF. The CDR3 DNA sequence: TGTGCCAGCCGAGGACAGGGGAGCTATGGCTACACCTTC.

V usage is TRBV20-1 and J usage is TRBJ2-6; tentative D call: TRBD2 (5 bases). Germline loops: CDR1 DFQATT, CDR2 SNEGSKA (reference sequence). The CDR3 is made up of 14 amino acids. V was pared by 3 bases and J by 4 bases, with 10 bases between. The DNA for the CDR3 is TGCAGTGCTAGTGCCGGGGTAGGGGCCAACGTCCTGACTTTC. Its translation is CSASAGVGANVLTF.

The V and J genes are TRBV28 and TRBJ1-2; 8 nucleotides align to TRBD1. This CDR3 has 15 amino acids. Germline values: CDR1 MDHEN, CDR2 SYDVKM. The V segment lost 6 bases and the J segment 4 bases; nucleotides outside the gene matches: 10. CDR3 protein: CASRQGQAVFYGYTF. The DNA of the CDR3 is TGTGCCAGCAGACAGGGACAGGCGGTATTCTATGGCTACACCTTC.

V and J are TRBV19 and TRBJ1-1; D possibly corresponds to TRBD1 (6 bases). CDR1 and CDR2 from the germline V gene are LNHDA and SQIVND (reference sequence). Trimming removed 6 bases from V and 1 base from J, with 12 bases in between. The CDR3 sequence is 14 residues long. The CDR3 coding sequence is TGTGCCAGTAGGTTACAGGGTGGGAACACTGAAGCTTTCTTT. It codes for CASRLQGGNTEAFF.

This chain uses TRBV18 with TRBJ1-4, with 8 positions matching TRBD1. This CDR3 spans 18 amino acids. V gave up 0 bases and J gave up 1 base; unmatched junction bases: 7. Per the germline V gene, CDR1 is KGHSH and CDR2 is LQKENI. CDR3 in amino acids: CASSPPDREKGTNEKLFF. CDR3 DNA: TGTGCCAGCTCACCACCGGACAGGGAGAAGGGAACTAATGAAAAACTGTTTTTT.

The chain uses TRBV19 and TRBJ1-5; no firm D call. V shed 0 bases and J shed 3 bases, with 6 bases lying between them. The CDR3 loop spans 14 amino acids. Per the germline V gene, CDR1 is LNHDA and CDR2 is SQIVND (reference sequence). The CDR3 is CASSIERDNQPQHF. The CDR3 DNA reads TGTGCCAGTAGTATAGAACGAGACAATCAGCCCCAGCATTTT.

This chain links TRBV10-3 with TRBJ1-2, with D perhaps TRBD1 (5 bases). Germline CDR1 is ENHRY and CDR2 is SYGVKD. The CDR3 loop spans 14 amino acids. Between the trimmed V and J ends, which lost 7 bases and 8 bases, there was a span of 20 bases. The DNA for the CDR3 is TGTGCCATCACCGACAACGGGGACGCGGGGGGCTACACCTTC. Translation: CAITDNGDAGGYTF.

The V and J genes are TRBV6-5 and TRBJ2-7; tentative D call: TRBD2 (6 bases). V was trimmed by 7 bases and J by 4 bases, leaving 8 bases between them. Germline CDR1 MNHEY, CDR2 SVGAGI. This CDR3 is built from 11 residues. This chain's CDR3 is CASKGGYEQYF. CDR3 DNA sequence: TGTGCCAGCAAAGGAGGGTACGAGCAGTACTTC.

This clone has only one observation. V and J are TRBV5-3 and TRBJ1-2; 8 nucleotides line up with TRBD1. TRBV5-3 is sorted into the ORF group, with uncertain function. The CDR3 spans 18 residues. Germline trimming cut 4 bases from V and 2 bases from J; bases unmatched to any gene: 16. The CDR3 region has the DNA TGTGCCAGAAGCACCGCAGGGGGCGCGACCTATGGGAACTATGGCTACACCTTC. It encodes CARSTAGGATYGNYGYTF.

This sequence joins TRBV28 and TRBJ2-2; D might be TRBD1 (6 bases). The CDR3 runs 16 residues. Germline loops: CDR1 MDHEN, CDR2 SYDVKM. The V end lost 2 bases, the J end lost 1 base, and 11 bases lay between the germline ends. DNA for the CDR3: TGTGCCAGCAGTTTACAGGGGAGATTGAACACCGGGGAGCTGTTTTTT. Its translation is CASSLQGRLNTGELFF.

CDR3 region: CAWSVPRGTLSNQPQHF. Here the CDR3 DNA reads TGTGCCTGGAGTGTTCCGCGGGGGACCCTTAGCAATCAGCCCCAGCATTTT. V usage is TRBV30 and J usage is TRBJ1-5; D perhaps matches TRBD1 (5 bases). CDR3 size: 17 residues. Trimming stripped 0 bases from V and 0 bases from J, with 15 bases between. Germline V gene data show CDR1 as GTSNPN and CDR2 as SVGIG (reference sequence). Supplemented by reference TRBV30 and TRBJ1-5, the full variable domain reads SQTIHQWPATLVQPVGSPLSLECTVEGTSNPNLYWYRQAAGRGLQLLFYSVGIGQISSEVPQNLSASRPQDRQFILSSKKLLLSDSGFYLCAWSVPRGTLSNQPQHFGDGTRLSIL.

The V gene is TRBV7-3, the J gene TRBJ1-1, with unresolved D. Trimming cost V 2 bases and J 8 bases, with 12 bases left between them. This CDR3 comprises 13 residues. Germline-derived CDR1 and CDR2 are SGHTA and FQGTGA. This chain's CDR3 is CASSLYDRGEAFF. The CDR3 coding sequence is TGTGCCAGCAGCTTATATGACCGAGGCGAAGCTTTCTTT.

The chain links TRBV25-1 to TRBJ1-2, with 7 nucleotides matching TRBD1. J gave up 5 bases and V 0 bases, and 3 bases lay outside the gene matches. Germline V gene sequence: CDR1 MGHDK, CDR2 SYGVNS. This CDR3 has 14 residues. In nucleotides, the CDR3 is TGTGCCAGCAGTGAATACGGACAGGAGTATGGCTACACCTTC. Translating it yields CASSEYGQEYGYTF.

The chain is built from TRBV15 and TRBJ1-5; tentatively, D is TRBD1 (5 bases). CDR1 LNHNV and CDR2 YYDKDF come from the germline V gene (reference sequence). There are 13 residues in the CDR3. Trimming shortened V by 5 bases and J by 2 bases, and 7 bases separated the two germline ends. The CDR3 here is CATSGRGNQPQHF. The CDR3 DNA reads TGTGCCACCAGCGGCAGGGGCAATCAGCCCCAGCATTTT. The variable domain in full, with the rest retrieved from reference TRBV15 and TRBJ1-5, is DAMVIQNPRYQVTQFGKPVTLSCSQTLNHNVMYWYQQKSSQAPKLLFHYYDKDFNNEADTPDNFQSRRPNTSFCFLDIRSPGLGDTAMYLCATSGRGNQPQHFGDGTRLSIL.

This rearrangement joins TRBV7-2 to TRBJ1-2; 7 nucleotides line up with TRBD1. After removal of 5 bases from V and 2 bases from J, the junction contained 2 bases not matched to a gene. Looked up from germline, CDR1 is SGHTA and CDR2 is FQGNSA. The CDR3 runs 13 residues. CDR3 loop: CASSPDRNYGYTF. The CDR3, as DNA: TGTGCCAGCAGCCCGGACAGGAACTATGGCTACACCTTC.

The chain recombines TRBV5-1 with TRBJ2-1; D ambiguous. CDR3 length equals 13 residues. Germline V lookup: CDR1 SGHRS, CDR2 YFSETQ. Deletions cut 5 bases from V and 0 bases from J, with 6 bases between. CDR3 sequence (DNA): TGCGCCAGCAGTTCCTTCTCCTACAATGAGCAGTTCTTC. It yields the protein CASSSFSYNEQFF.

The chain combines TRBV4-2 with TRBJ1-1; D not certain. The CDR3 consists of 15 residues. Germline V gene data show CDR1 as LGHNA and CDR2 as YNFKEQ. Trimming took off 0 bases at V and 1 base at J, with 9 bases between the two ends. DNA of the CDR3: TGTGCCAGCAGCCAAGATGGGCAGCAGAACACTGAAGCTTTCTTT. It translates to CASSQDGQQNTEAFF.

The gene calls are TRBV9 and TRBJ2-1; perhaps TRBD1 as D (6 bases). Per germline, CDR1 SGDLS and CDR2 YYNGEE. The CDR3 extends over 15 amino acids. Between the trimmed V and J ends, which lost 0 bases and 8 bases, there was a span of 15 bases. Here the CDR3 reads CASSVGGRGGDEQFF. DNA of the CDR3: TGTGCCAGCAGCGTAGGGGGCAGGGGTGGCGATGAGCAGTTCTTC.

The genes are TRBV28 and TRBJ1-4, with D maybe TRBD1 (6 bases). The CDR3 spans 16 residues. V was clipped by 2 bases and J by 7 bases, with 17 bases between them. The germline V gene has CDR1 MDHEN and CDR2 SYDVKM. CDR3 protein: CASSLGGGAKVEKLFF. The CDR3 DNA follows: TGTGCCAGCAGTTTAGGAGGGGGGGCGAAGGTTGAAAAACTGTTTTTT.

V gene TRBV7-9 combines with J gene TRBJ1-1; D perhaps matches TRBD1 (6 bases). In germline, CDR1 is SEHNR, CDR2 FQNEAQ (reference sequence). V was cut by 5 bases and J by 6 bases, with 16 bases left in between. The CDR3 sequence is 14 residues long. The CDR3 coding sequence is TGTGCCAGCAGCCCACAGGGAGCACCCTCTGAAGCTTTCTTT. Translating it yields CASSPQGAPSEAFF.

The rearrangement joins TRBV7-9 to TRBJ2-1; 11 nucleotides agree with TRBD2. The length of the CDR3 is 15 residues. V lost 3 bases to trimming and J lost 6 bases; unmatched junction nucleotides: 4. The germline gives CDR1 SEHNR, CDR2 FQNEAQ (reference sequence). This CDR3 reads CASSLILAGGNEQFF. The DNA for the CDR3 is TGTGCCAGCAGCTTGATTCTAGCGGGAGGCAATGAGCAGTTCTTC.